This T cell receptor beta chain was found in a study of T cell responses to AZD1222 COVID-19 vaccine (dated by TCRdb to 2020 to 2023). The study in broad terms: AZD1222 recipients given second doses at about 4 weeks or at about 12 weeks were pooled, since spike-specific TCR depth and breadth were not found to differ between the two schedules. A total of 233 trial participants underwent TCR sequencing, of whom roughly 210 had received two doses of AZD1222 and some 25 had received two doses of the MenACWY control vaccine. Trial participants were enrolled by age into 18-55, 56-69 and 70-plus year subgroups, with 148, 28 and 57 TCR-sequenced participants respectively. What the study reported, not specific to this receptor: In the small 56-69-year group, the increase in depth fell short of significance, most likely because of low power. CD4 TCRs associated with the vaccine covered the entire spike protein, and the dominant responses were in regions 160-218 and 743-854. Because no samples from the day 14 peak response were available, repertoires could be characterized only after the peak T cell response. Reportedly, almost half of the unique spike-specific TCRs recognized epitopes lying outside the regions that are mutated in the B.1.351 and B.1.1.7 variants. Conclusions about previously exposed vaccinees are limited because only 5 or 6 AZD1222 recipients were SARS-CoV-2 seropositive at baseline. Most participants were white British and females outnumbered males, and the authors suggested that clonal diversity may have been underestimated. After two AZD1222 doses, both the breadth and the depth of spike-specific TCRs were significantly higher than at day 0 and than in MenACWY recipients.

The CDR3 regions of human TCRbeta chains were subjected to immunosequencing. The authors' pipeline ran thus. TCRs in the repertoires were matched against a reference library of SARS-CoV-2-specific TCRs that had been generated with the MIRA antigen-specificity platform. Breadth was defined as the fraction of unique TCRs that were SARS-CoV-2-associated, and depth was defined as the fraction of total T cells that were SARS-CoV-2-associated. Using the MIRA data, each spike-specific TCR was mapped to the spike region that the TCR reacts to and placed in a CD4 or CD8 class. Log10-transformed breadth and depth values were compared by one-way ANOVA with Sidak's multiple comparisons tests. The clones in this table, taken by TCRdb from immuneACCESS, are in-frame only. Not every clone is retained; where verified, under half of the shortfall comes from an unresolved V gene, and the cause of the rest is unknown. That table is the source of V, J and clone size, and D and trimming were worked out from the DNA. This sample lists 150,000 or so clones; roughly nine tenths were detected once. Over 1.1% of the sample belongs to the ten largest clones.

Per the publication, the time point label means: baseline before first vaccination. The vaccinee samples were drawn from two UK trials, COV001 and COV002, one of which was a single-blind randomized controlled phase 2/3 trial testing AZD1222 (ChAdOx1 nCoV-19) in healthy adults. For TCRbeta chain sequencing, PBMC samples were collected from trial participants at day 0 and at day 28 after the second dose. Relative to germline, V is 5 bases shorter and J is 5 bases shorter, with 17 bases between their ends. CDR1 and CDR2, per the germline V gene, are MGHDK and SYGVNS. The CDR3 starts with the cysteine, ends with the phenylalanine, and has 15 residues. CDR3 DNA is the only sequence kept; it has 45 bases, read in frame from the first base. A note on this clone: The antigen this receptor binds is unknown. It has no much larger one-base neighbor in the sample; base qualities were not kept.

This TCR was recovered from an adult in good health. The chain is encoded by TRBV25-1 joined to TRBJ2-3, with the D gene call left open. The source was peripheral blood, collected on day 0 of AZD1222 vaccination. CDR3 sequence: CASSTGPRPRDTQYF. The sequence in DNA is TGTGCCAGCAGTACTGGGCCAAGGCCGAGAGATACGCAGTATTTT.